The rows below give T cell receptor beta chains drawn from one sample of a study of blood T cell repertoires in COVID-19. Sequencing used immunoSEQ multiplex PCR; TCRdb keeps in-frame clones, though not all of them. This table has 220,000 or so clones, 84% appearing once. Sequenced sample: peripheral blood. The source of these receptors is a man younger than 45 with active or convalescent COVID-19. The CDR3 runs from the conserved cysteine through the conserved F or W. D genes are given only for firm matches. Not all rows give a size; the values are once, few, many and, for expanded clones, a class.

cdr3_aa: CASSLRPGNQPQHF; cdr3_nt: TGTGCCAGCAGTTTGCGGCCCGGCAATCAGCCCCAGCATTTT; clone_size: .; v_call: TRBV27; j_call: TRBJ1-5; d_call: .
cdr3_aa: CATSDASGGAYGYTF; cdr3_nt: TGTGCCACCAGTGACGCTAGTGGTGGGGCCTATGGCTACACCTTC; clone_size: .; v_call: TRBV24-1; j_call: TRBJ1-2; d_call: .
cdr3_aa: CASSQDQRGGDTGELFF; cdr3_nt: TGCGCCAGCAGCCAAGATCAACGGGGAGGGGACACCGGGGAGCTGTTTTTT; clone_size: once; v_call: TRBV4-3; j_call: TRBJ2-2; d_call: TRBD2
cdr3_aa: CSARGQYEQYF; cdr3_nt: TGCAGTGCTAGAGGTCAATACGAGCAGTACTTC; clone_size: few; v_call: TRBV20-1; j_call: TRBJ2-7; d_call: .
cdr3_aa: CASSPRDSGANVLTF; cdr3_nt: TGTGCCAGCAGCCCCAGGGACTCTGGGGCCAACGTCCTGACTTTC; clone_size: .; v_call: TRBV14; j_call: TRBJ2-6; d_call: .
cdr3_aa: CASSPRTTGANVLTF; cdr3_nt: TGTGCCAGCAGCCCGCGGACTACTGGGGCCAACGTCCTGACTTTC; clone_size: .; v_call: TRBV9; j_call: TRBJ2-6; d_call: .
cdr3_aa: CASSPRLAGATGELFF; cdr3_nt: TGTGCCAGCAGCCCGAGACTAGCGGGAGCTACCGGGGAGCTGTTTTTT; clone_size: once; v_call: TRBV9; j_call: TRBJ2-2; d_call: TRBD2
cdr3_aa: CAWSVKIMGQGTEKLFF; cdr3_nt: TGTGCCTGGAGTGTAAAGATTATGGGACAGGGAACTGAAAAACTGTTTTTT; clone_size: .; v_call: TRBV30; j_call: TRBJ1-4; d_call: TRBD1
cdr3_aa: CASSLEGYEQYF; cdr3_nt: TGTGCCAGCAGTTTGGAGGGCTACGAGCAGTACTTC; clone_size: .; v_call: TRBV12-3/TRBV12-4; j_call: TRBJ2-7; d_call: .
cdr3_aa: CASSNGQGGNQPQHF; cdr3_nt: TGTGCCAGCAGTAACGGACAGGGTGGCAATCAGCCCCAGCATTTT; clone_size: .; v_call: TRBV6-6; j_call: TRBJ1-5; d_call: TRBD1
cdr3_aa: CAWNYNIGYTF; cdr3_nt: TGTGCCTGGAATTATAACATTGGCTACACCTTC; clone_size: .; v_call: TRBV30; j_call: TRBJ1-2; d_call: .
cdr3_aa: CASSFGTSSQFF; cdr3_nt: TGTGCCAGCAGCTTCGGGACTAGCTCGCAGTTCTTC; clone_size: .; v_call: TRBV7-9; j_call: TRBJ2-1; d_call: TRBD2
cdr3_aa: CASSVQGAGGQPQHF; cdr3_nt: TGTGCCAGTAGTGTTCAGGGGGCGGGCGGTCAGCCCCAGCATTTT; clone_size: .; v_call: TRBV19; j_call: TRBJ1-5; d_call: TRBD1
cdr3_aa: CASSLGEGRRGGYTF; cdr3_nt: TGTGCCAGCAGCTTAGGGGAGGGACGGCGCGGGGGCTACACCTTC; clone_size: .; v_call: TRBV7-2; j_call: TRBJ1-2; d_call: .
cdr3_aa: CASSLYDDRTEAFF; cdr3_nt: TGTGCCAGCTCACTGTACGATGACAGGACTGAAGCTTTCTTT; clone_size: .; v_call: TRBV18; j_call: TRBJ1-1; d_call: .
cdr3_aa: CASSQDSVSYEQYF; cdr3_nt: TGTGCCAGCAGCCAAGATTCGGTCTCCTACGAGCAGTACTTC; clone_size: .; v_call: TRBV3-1/TRBV3-2; j_call: TRBJ2-7; d_call: .
cdr3_aa: CASSLVRDAEQYF; cdr3_nt: TGCGCCAGCAGCTTGGTGCGCGATGCCGAGCAGTACTTC; clone_size: .; v_call: TRBV5-1; j_call: TRBJ2-7; d_call: .